This entry lists 5 T cell receptor beta chains sequenced from one sample in a study of blood T cell repertoires in COVID-19 (dated by TCRdb to the early 2020s). The library was prepared using the immunoSEQ multiplex PCR assay. The table was pulled from immuneACCESS by TCRdb, which kept in-frame rearrangements only. Such tables lose some clones; where checked, under half of the loss comes from unresolved V genes, and the rest has no known cause. This sample holds 220,000 or so clones; around nine tenths were observed only once. Roughly 14% of the sample rests with the top ten. Sample: PBMCs or T cells enriched from blood (not recorded which). These receptors were obtained from a woman in her forties or fifties with acute COVID-19.

J is TRBJ2-3 and V is TRBV7-6, with unresolved D. Germline V gene lookup returns CDR1 SGHVS and CDR2 FNYEAQ. This CDR3 spans 14 amino acids. V lost 2 bases and J lost 1, with 7 bases in between. The CDR3 loop is CASSLYGGTDTQYF. The CDR3 DNA reads as TGTGCCAGCAGCTTATACGGAGGCACAGATACGCAGTATTTT.

The CDR3 sequence: CSVRVDTEAFF. The CDR3 DNA reads TGCAGCGTCAGGGTTGACACTGAAGCTTTCTTT. This chain joins TRBV29-1 and TRBJ1-1; a possible D gene is TRBD1 (5 bases). The CDR3 runs to 11 residues. Germline-derived CDR1 and CDR2 are SQVTM and ANQGSEA. Trimming pared 6 bases from V and 3 bases from J, leaving 8 bases between.

This clone was picked up one time. The V call is TRBV18, the J call TRBJ2-5, with 7 bases that match TRBD2. Trimming cost V 1 base and J 7 bases; bases outside gene matches: 3. There are 13 residues in the CDR3. Germline lookup yields CDR1 KGHSH and CDR2 LQKENI. This CDR3 is CASSPQREGTQYF. The CDR3, as DNA: TGTGCCAGCTCACCACAAAGGGAGGGGACCCAGTACTTC.

CDR3 sequence: CASKPGHITEAFF. The CDR3 DNA reads TGTGCCAGCAAACCCGGACACATCACTGAAGCTTTCTTT. V usage is TRBV27 and J usage is TRBJ1-1; D possibly corresponds to TRBD1 (5 bases). The CDR3 length is 13 residues. V dropped 7 bases and J dropped 4 bases, with 13 bases sitting between them. Germline lookup yields CDR1 MNHEY and CDR2 SMNVEV (reference sequence).

CDR3 in DNA: TGCGCCAGCAGCCTACAGGAAACCTACGAGCAGTACTTC. It encodes CASSLQETYEQYF. The rearrangement links TRBV5-1 to TRBJ2-7, with D possibly TRBD1 on 5 matching bases. The ends were cut back, 4 bases at V and 2 bases at J, with 10 bases in the middle. Germline V gene lookup returns CDR1 SGHRS and CDR2 YFSETQ. The CDR3 is 13 residues long.